This entry features one TCR beta chain sequence. This clonotype was detected a few times. Its specific antigen is unknown. Per-base qualities were not stored, and no clone one base away is much larger. Inclusive of the bounding cysteine and phenylalanine, the CDR3 is 13 residues long. CDR3 DNA is the only sequence kept; it has 39 bases, read in frame from the first base. V is pared back by 3 bases and J by 8 bases, with 14 bases lying between the germline termini. The germline V gene supplies CDR1 LGHNA and CDR2 YSLEER. This sample was taken from a study of T-cell memory formation after mild COVID-19 (dated by TCRdb to 2020 to 2022). General notes on the study: TCR sequence clusters from the two donors were largely donor specific. In two donors, T-cell clones that expanded and contracted after mild COVID-19 were tracked by sequencing TCRalpha and TCRbeta repertoires over time. The cohort was made up of two young adult volunteers, one female and one male, who were previously healthy.

Sequencing instrument: Illumina NovaSeq 6000. TCRalpha and TCRbeta cDNA libraries were built by 5'RACE with constant-segment primers, adding sample barcodes and unique molecular identifiers. Trizol reagent was used to extract RNA from every sample. The libraries were amplified in two PCR steps, and the second step added a second sample barcode and Illumina TruSeq adapters. Libraries were sequenced on an Illumina NovaSeq with 2 x 150 bp paired-end reads. Turning to the authors' computational methods: With migec v1.2.7, reads were demultiplexed and then collapsed into UMI-guided consensus sequences. Using mixcr v2.1.11, the UMI consensuses were aligned to TRA and TRB V and J templates and assembled into clonotypes. A clonotype was counted as expanded or contracted only if both edgeR and NoisET called the change significant, with noise models trained on biological replicates. For edgeR calls, the thresholds were a false discovery rate-adjusted p below 0.01 and a log2 fold-change of 1. As an exploratory analysis of dynamics, max-normalized trajectories of the 1000 most abundant clonotypes were examined with PCA combined with hierarchical clustering. Separately sequenced CD4+ and CD8+ repertoires were used to assign the CD4 or CD8 phenotype of responding clones. In TCRdb, the public reads were trimmed at Q25 with fastp and aligned with MiXCR, with productive beta chains retained. Entries that share a CDR3 protein sequence are merged under the most common genes and DNA. Clone size and V and J calls follow TCRdb, not the original study. The table for this sample lists just under 350,000 distinct CDR3 sequences; 13% of them were counted only once. About 21% of the sample comes from the top ten.

Broader findings and caveats from the paper: Only a couple of mild cases were covered by the study, and larger cohorts that include severe cases with pre-infection samples were considered necessary. Clones contracting from day 15 to 85 had balanced CD4/CD8 phenotypes, while a second wave expanding from day 15 to 37 was biased towards CD4+. Some responding clones were found in pre-infection memory, which suggests that pre-existing cross-reactive memory T cells took part in the SARS-CoV-2 response. Contracting CD4+ clones appeared mostly in the CM and EM memory subsets, whereas CD8+ clones were enriched in EMRA. Whether the second-wave clones peaking on day 37 were SARS-CoV-2 specific was not confirmed.

PBMCs were isolated by Ficoll-Paque density gradient centrifugation. The rearrangement joined TRBV4-3 to TRBJ2-7, with a tentative D gene TRBD2 over 6 matching bases. Source material: PBMCs or a T cell subset sorted from them (not recorded which). This TCR was sampled from a man younger than 35 who had mild COVID-19 (a few samples of this study predate the infection). The sample titles of this study are shuffled in the database, so cell type and time point are left out; the donor was told from shared clones. Here is the DNA: TGCGCCAGCAGCCAGGAGGGGAGGAACAAGCAGTACTTC. Translated, it reads CASSQEGRNKQYF.